A few counts support the clone carrying this T cell receptor (beta chain). The data stem from a study of blood T cell repertoires in COVID-19. Whole-study context: The United States, Italy and Spain provided the acute and convalescent COVID-19 samples. T cells, B-cell-depleted T cells, or PBMCs supplied cDNA or gDNA.

How the authors handled the data: Reference gene primer amplification gave nucleated cell count estimates. Some clones are missing from TCRdb's copy, which holds only in-frame ones; the method was immunoSEQ multiplex PCR. That table gives V, J and clone size, and the DNA gave D and trimming. The table lists under 150,000 clones, around 83% of them singletons. The material sequenced was peripheral blood. This clonotype was sampled from a man older than 75 with active or convalescent COVID-19.

This chain's CDR3 is CASSDSTGGVDEQFF. DNA for the CDR3: TGTGCCAGCAGTGACTCGACGGGGGGGGTTGATGAGCAGTTCTTC. The V and J genes are TRBV6-4 and TRBJ2-1, with TRBD2 identical over 8 bases. V lost 0 bases to trimming and J lost 8 bases; unmatched junction nucleotides: 6. The germline V gene encodes CDR1 MRHNA and CDR2 SNTAGT. This CDR3 is built from 15 residues.